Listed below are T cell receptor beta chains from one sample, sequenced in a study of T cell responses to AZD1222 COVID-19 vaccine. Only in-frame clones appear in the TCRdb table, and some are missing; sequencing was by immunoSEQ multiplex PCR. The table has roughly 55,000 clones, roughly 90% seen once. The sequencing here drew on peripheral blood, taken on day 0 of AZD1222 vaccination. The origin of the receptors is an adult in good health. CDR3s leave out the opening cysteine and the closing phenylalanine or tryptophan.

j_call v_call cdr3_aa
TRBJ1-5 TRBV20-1 SASSGLQPQH
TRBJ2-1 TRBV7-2 ASSLRPPGVSGRNLF
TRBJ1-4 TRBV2 ASRTTGGTGDEKLF
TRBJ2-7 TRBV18 ASSPPRGEGRGEQY
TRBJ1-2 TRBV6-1 ASSETLGSGYT
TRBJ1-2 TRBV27 ASSLGQGAGGYT
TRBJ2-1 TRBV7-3 ASRGNSYNEQF
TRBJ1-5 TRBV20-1 SASIEIQGHQPQH
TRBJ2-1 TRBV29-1 SAMTESSYNEQF
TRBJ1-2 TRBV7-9 ASSLSQGEGYT
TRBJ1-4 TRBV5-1 ASSLAGQGGEKLF
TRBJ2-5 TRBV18 ASSRGQNVETQY
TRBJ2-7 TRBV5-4 ASSLAAGAYEQY
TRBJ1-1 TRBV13 ASSLHSNTEAF
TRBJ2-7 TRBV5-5 ASSSYYEQY
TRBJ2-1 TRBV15 ATSALAGEHNEQF
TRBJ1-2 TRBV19 ASSVQGEWHGYT
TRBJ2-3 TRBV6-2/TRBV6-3 ASSRGLASSTDTQY
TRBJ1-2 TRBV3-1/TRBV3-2 ASSQDVGLHGYT
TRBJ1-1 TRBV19 ASARDRLNTEAF
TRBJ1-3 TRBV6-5 ASALGRGSGNTIY
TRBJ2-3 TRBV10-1 ASSEGTSGTSTDTQY
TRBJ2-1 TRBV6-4 ASSATKAGGNEQF
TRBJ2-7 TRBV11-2 ASSGGTGAAYEQY
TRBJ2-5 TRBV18 ASSPSGMGVQETQY
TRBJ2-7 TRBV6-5 ASSYGKRAGYEQY
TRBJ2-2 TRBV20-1 SASYPFRGFGTGELF
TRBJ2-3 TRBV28 ASSRARGHPDTQY
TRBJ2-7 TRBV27 ASRTSGESSYEQY
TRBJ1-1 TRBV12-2 ASRLAGLGEAF
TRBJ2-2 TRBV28 ASRLIGTGRKVANTGELF
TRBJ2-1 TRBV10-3 AISESGTRNYNEQF
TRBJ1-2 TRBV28 ATTVSLDYGYT
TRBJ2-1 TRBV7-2 ASSLAGVAGGREQF
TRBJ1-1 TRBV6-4 ASSAQPNTEAF
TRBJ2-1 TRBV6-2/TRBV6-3 ASSLVGRETSGRHEQF
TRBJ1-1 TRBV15 ATSSLRGSGTEAF
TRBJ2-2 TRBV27 ASSFGAGDFTGELF
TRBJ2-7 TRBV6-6 ASSSPASAGEQY
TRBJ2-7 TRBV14 ASSLTGAETYEQY
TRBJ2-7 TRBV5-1 ASSYGGSSYEQY
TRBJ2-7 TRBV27 ASSRGPNHSYEQY
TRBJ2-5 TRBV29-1 SAVHLGGFLLAETQY
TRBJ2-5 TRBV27 ASSFRLAGEETQY
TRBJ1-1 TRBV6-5 ASRWTGGGTEAF
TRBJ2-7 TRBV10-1 ASTTGSEQY
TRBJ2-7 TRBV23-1 ASSPSRGSGNTYEQY
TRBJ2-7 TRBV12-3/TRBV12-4 ASSRDIGYEQY
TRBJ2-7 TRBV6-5 ASNPSQVVYEQY
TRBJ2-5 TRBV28 ASSLGTSGNIYQETQY
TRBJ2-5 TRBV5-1 ASSLAALAGGETQY
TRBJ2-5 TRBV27 ASSLTQEYQETQY
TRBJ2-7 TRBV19 ASRIEGTDSYEQY
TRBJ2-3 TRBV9 ASSPGPDTQY
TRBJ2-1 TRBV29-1 SVVATSGNYEQF